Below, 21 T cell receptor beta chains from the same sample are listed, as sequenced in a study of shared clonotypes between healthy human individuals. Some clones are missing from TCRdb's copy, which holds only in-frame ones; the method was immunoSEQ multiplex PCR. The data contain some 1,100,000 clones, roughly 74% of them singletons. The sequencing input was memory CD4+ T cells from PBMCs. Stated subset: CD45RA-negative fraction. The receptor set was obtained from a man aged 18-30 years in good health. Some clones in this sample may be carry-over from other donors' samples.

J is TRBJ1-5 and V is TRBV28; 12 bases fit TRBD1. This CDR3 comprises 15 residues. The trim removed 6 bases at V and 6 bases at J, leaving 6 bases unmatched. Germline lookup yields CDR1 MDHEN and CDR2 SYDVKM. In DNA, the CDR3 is TGTGCCAGCAGAGGGGGACAGGGGGCCTTTCAGCCCCAGCATTTT. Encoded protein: CASRGGQGAFQPQHF.

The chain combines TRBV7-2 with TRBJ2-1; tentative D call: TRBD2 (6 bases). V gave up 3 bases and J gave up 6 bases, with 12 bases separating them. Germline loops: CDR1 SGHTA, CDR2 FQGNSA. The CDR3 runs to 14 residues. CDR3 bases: TGTGCCAGCAGCTTCGGGGGAGTCGGCAATGAGCAGTTCTTC. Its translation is CASSFGGVGNEQFF.

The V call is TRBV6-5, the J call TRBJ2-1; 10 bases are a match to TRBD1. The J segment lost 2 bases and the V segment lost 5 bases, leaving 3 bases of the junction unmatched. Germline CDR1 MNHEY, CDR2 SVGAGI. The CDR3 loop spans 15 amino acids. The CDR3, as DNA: TGTGCCAGCAGTCGGACAGGGGGGGCCTACAATGAGCAGTTCTTC. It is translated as CASSRTGGAYNEQFF.

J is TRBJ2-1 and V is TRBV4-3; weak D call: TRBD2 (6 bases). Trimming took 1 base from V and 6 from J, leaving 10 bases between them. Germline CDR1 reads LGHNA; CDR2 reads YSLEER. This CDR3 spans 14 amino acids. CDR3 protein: CASSQGLGLNEQFF. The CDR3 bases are TGCGCCAGCAGCCAAGGACTAGGACTCAATGAGCAGTTCTTC.

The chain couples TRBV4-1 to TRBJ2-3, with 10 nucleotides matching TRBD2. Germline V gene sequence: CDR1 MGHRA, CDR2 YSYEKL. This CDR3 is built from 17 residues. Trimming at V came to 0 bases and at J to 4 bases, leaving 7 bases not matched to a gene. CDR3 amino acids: CASSQDYLAGVSDTQYF. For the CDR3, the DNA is TGCGCCAGCAGCCAAGATTACCTAGCGGGAGTCTCAGATACGCAGTATTTT.

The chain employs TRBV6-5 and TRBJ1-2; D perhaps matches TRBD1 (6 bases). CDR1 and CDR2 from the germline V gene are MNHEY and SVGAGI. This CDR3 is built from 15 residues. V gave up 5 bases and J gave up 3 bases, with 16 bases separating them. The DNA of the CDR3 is TGTGCCAGCAGTCCCCAGGACAGCGAGGACTATGGCTACACCTTC. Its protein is CASSPQDSEDYGYTF.

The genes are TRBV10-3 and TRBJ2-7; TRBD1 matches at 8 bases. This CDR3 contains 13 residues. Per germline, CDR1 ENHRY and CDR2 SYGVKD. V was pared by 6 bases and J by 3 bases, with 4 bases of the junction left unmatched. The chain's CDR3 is CAIRGGTGYEQYF. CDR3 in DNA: TGTGCCATCAGGGGCGGGACAGGCTACGAGCAGTACTTC.

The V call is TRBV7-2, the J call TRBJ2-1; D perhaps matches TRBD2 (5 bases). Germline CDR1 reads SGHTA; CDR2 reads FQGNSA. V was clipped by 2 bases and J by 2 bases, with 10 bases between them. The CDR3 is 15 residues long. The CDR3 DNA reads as TGTGCCAGCAGCTTACAGCGGCCGCCCTACAATGAGCAGTTCTTC. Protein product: CASSLQRPPYNEQFF.

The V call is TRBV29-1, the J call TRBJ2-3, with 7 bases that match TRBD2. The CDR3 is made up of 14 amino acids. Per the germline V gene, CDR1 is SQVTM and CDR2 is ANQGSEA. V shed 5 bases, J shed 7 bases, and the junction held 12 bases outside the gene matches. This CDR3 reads CSVPPGGSGYTQYF. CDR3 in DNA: TGCAGCGTTCCCCCGGGAGGCTCAGGATATACGCAGTATTTT.

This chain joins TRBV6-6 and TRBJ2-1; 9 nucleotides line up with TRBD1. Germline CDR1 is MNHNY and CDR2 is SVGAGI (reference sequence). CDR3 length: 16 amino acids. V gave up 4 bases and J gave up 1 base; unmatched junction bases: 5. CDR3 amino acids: CASSSRTGESYNEQFF. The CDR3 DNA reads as TGTGCCAGCAGTTCCCGGACAGGGGAATCCTACAATGAGCAGTTCTTC.

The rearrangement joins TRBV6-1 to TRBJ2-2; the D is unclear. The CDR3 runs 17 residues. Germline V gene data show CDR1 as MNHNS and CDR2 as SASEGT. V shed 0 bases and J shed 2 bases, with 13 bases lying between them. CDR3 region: CASSEANRNFNTGELFF. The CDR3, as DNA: TGTGCCAGCAGTGAAGCAAATAGGAATTTTAACACCGGGGAGCTGTTTTTT.

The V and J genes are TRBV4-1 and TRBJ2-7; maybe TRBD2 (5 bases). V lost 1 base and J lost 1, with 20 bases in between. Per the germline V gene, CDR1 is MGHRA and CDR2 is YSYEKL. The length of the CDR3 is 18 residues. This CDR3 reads CASSQGGGTTLRSYEQYF. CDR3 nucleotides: TGCGCCAGCAGCCAAGGAGGAGGTACTACTCTCAGGTCCTACGAGCAGTACTTC.

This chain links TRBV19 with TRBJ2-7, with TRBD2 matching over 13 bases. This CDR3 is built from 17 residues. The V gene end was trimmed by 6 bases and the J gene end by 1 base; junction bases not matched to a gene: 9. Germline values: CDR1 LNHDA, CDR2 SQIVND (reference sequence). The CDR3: CASSPPGLAGASYEQYF. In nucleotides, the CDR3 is TGTGCCAGTAGCCCACCCGGACTAGCGGGAGCTTCCTACGAGCAGTACTTC. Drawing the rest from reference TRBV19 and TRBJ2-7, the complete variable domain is DGGITQSPKYLFRKEGQNVTLSCEQNLNHDAMYWYRQDPGQGLRLIYYSQIVNDFQKGDIAEGYSVSREKKESFPLTVTSAQKNPTAFYLCASSPPGLAGASYEQYFGPGTRLTVT.

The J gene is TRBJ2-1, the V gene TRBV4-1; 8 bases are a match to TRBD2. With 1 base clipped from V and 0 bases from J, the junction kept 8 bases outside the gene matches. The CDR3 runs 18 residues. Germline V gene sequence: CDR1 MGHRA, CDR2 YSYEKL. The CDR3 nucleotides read TGCGCCAGCAGCCAAGTGAGTAGCGGGACGAGCTCCTACAATGAGCAGTTCTTC. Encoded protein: CASSQVSSGTSSYNEQFF.

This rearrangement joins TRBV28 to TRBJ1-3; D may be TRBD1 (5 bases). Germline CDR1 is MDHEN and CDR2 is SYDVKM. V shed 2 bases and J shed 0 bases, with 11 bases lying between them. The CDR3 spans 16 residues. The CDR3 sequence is CASSLGALTSGNTIYF. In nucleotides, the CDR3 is TGTGCCAGCAGTTTAGGGGCCCTCACCTCTGGAAACACCATATATTTT. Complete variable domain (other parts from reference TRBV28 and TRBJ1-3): DVKVTQSSRYLVKRTGEKVFLECVQDMDHENMFWYRQDPGLGLRLIYFSYDVKMKEKGDIPEGYSVSREKKERFSLILESASTNQTSMYLCASSLGALTSGNTIYFGEGSWLTVV.

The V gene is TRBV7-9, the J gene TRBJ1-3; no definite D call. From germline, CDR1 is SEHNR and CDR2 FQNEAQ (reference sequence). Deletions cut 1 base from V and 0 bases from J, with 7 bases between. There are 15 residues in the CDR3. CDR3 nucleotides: TGTGCCAGCAGCTTAGGGCGGATCTCTGGAAACACCATATATTTT. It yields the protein CASSLGRISGNTIYF.

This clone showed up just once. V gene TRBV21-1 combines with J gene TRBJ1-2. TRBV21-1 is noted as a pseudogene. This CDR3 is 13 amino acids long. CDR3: CASSIVLYYGYTF. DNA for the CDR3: TGTGCCAGCAGCATCGTCCTCTACTATGGCTACACCTTC.

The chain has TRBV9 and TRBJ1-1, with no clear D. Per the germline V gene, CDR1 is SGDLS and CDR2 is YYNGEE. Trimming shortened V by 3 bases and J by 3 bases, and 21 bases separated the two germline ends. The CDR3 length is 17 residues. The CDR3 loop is CASSARPTGNRHTEAFF. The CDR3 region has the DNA TGTGCCAGCAGCGCCCGACCGACGGGTAATCGGCACACTGAAGCTTTCTTT.

CDR3 DNA sequence: TGTGCCAGCAGTTTGTCCGGGACAGGGGCCTACGAGCAGTACTTC. Encoded protein: CASSLSGTGAYEQYF. This chain connects TRBV27 to TRBJ2-7; TRBD1 matches 10 bases. V was pared by 3 bases and J by 2 bases, with 4 bases of the junction left unmatched. Germline CDR1 and CDR2: MNHEY and SMNVEV (reference sequence). The CDR3 consists of 15 residues.

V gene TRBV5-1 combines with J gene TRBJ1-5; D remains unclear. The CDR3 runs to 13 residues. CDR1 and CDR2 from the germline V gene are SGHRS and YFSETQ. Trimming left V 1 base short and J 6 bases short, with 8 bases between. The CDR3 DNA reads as TGCGCCAGCAGCTTGCTTGTGGGTCAGCCCCAGCATTTT. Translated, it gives CASSLLVGQPQHF. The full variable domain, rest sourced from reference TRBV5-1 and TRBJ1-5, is KAGVTQTPRYLIKTRGQQVTLSCSPISGHRSVSWYQQTPGQGLQFLFEYFSETQRNKGNFPGRFSGRQFSNSRSEMNVSTLELGDSALYLCASSLLVGQPQHFGDGTRLSIL.

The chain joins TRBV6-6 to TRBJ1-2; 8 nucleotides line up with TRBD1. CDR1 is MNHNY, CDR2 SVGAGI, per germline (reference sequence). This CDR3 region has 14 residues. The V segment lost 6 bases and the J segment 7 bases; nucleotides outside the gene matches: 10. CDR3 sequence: CASRETGVRGGYTF. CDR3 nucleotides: TGTGCCAGCAGGGAGACAGGGGTCCGTGGTGGCTACACCTTC.